The 27 T cell receptor beta chains below were found in one sample sequenced in a study of shared clonotypes between healthy human individuals. Profiled with immunoSEQ multiplex PCR; TCRdb holds only in-frame clones, not every one. This table holds 200,000 to 250,000 clones, over 50% found once. Input material: memory CD4+ T cells sorted from blood. Subset reported: CD45RA-negative fraction. These receptor sequences come from a man in his thirties or forties in good health.

This clone has more than one count but fewer than ten. CDR3: CASSPQRVNTEAFF. CDR3 nucleotides: TGTGCCAGCAGCCCCCAGCGGGTGAACACTGAAGCTTTCTTT. This chain connects TRBV5-4 to TRBJ1-1; no clear D. V was cut by 4 bases and J by 0 bases, with 10 bases left in between. The germline V gene has CDR1 SGHNT and CDR2 YYREEE (reference sequence). This CDR3 has 14 amino acids.

This clone was counted only a few times. The V gene is TRBV15, the J gene TRBJ2-3; no firm D call. Germline V gene sequence: CDR1 LNHNV, CDR2 YYDKDF (reference sequence). The CDR3 extends over 14 amino acids. V shed 2 bases and J shed 3 bases, with 9 bases lying between them. As DNA, the CDR3 is TGTGCCACCAGCAGAATCGACGTGACAGATACGCAGTATTTT. Translated, it gives CATSRIDVTDTQYF.

This clone turned up a few times. J is TRBJ1-3 and V is TRBV10-3; D not resolved. V lost 8 bases, J lost 0 bases, and 8 bases lay in between. The CDR3 length is 13 residues. Germline V CDR1 and CDR2: ENHRY, SYGVKD. The CDR3 sequence is CAIGPISGNTIYF. DNA of the CDR3: TGTGCCATCGGGCCGATCTCTGGAAACACCATATATTTT.

The chain employs TRBV28 and TRBJ1-4; no clear D. V dropped 5 bases and J dropped 7 bases, with 17 bases sitting between them. This CDR3 region has 15 residues. Germline loops: CDR1 MDHEN, CDR2 SYDVKM. CDR3 region: CASSAFSHLGEKLFF. The CDR3 DNA reads TGTGCCAGCAGTGCCTTTTCACATCTAGGTGAAAAACTGTTTTTT.

The J gene is TRBJ2-3, the V gene TRBV15; 12 nucleotides align to TRBD2. Looked up from germline, CDR1 is LNHNV and CDR2 is YYDKDF (reference sequence). This CDR3 spans 16 amino acids. J was trimmed by 2 bases and V by 8 bases; bases with no gene match: 8. The CDR3 nucleotides read TGTGCCACCGGAGGAGGACTAGCGGGATACACAGATACGCAGTATTTT. Protein sequence: CATGGGLAGYTDTQYF.

This clone has a handful of counts. This chain links TRBV15 with TRBJ2-1, with D perhaps matching TRBD1 (5 bases). The V gene lost 0 bases and the J gene lost 10 bases, with 10 bases spanning the gap. The CDR3 has 13 residues. Germline V gene data show CDR1 as LNHNV and CDR2 as YYDKDF (reference sequence). For the CDR3, the DNA is TGTGCCACCAGCAGAGATGCACACAGGGAGCAGTTCTTC. This sequence encodes CATSRDAHREQFF.

This chain links TRBV15 with TRBJ2-1, with D tentatively TRBD1 or TRBD2 (5 bases each). V shed 1 base and J shed 3 bases, with 13 bases lying between them. CDR3 length: 16 residues. Per germline, CDR1 LNHNV and CDR2 YYDKDF (reference sequence). DNA for the CDR3: TGTGCCACCAGCAGAGGCGACGGGACGGTCTACAATGAGCAGTTCTTC. Amino acids: CATSRGDGTVYNEQFF.

This clone was seen repeatedly, ten times or more. The chain combines TRBV4-3 with TRBJ1-1; tentative D call: TRBD1 (5 bases). The V end was cut by 4 bases, the J end by 11 bases, with 23 bases between. The CDR3 is 15 amino acids. The germline CDR1 and CDR2 sequences are LGHNA and YSLEER. The CDR3 coding sequence is TGCGCCAGCAGCCTTCTTACCGGACCGAAAGGGGAGGCTTTCTTT. As protein: CASSLLTGPKGEAFF.

This clone was picked up a small number of times. This chain uses TRBV18 with TRBJ2-7; 9 bases are shared with TRBD1. The CDR3 is made up of 16 amino acids. The germline V gene encodes CDR1 KGHSH and CDR2 LQKENI. The junction had 11 bases not matched to a gene; V was cut back by 3 bases and J by 5 bases. CDR3 sequence reads: CASSPTPDRGIDEQYF. CDR3 DNA sequence: TGTGCCAGCTCACCGACACCGGACAGGGGTATCGACGAGCAGTACTTC. The full variable domain, in which reference TRBV18 and TRBJ2-7 provide the parts outside the CDR3, is NAGVMQNPRHLVRRRGQEARLRCSPMKGHSHVYWYRQLPEEGLKFMVYLQKENIIDESGMPKERFSAEFPKEGPSILRIQQVVRGDSAAYFCASSPTPDRGIDEQYFGPGTRLTVT.

The J gene is TRBJ1-2, the V gene TRBV11-3; D gene unclear. The CDR3 covers 13 residues. From germline, CDR1 is SGHNT and CDR2 YENEEA. The V end lost 3 bases, the J end lost 3 bases, and 8 bases lay between the germline ends. This chain's CDR3 is CASSFGPYYGYTF. The DNA of the CDR3 is TGTGCCAGCAGCTTTGGGCCATACTATGGCTACACCTTC.

The chain joins TRBV7-9 to TRBJ2-2; TRBD2 matches 7 bases. The CDR3 covers 14 residues. The germline V gene encodes CDR1 SEHNR and CDR2 FQNEAQ (reference sequence). Losses at the gene ends were 4 bases for V and 5 bases for J; bases not matched to a gene: 4. In nucleotides, the CDR3 is TGTGCCAGCAGCTCAGCGGGGCGGACCGGGGAGCTGTTTTTT. Amino acids: CASSSAGRTGELFF.

The chain combines TRBV7-2 with TRBJ2-1; possible D gene TRBD1, 6 bases. Germline V gene sequence: CDR1 SGHTA, CDR2 FQGNSA. The CDR3 spans 12 residues. CDR3 amino acids: CASRRAGDEQFF. CDR3 coding DNA: TGTGCGAGTCGCCGGGCAGGGGATGAGCAGTTCTTC.

The chain is built from TRBV2 and TRBJ1-1; D perhaps matches TRBD1 (6 bases). Per the germline V gene, CDR1 is SNHLY and CDR2 is FYNNEI. The CDR3 loop spans 14 amino acids. Trimming shortened V by 6 bases and J by 5 bases, and 16 bases separated the two germline ends. DNA for the CDR3: TGTGCCAGCAGCGCCGGGACACTGGGGACTGAAGCTTTCTTT. Translation gives CASSAGTLGTEAFF.

The chain employs TRBV28 and TRBJ2-2; D might be TRBD1 or TRBD2, each matching 5 bases. Germline loops: CDR1 MDHEN, CDR2 SYDVKM. V was pared by 4 bases and J by 6 bases, with 15 bases between. The CDR3 consists of 15 residues. The CDR3 DNA follows: TGTGCCAGCAGTTCCGCCGGGACCCGACCCGGGGAGCTGTTTTTT. This encodes CASSSAGTRPGELFF.

The rearrangement links TRBV5-8 to TRBJ2-5, with TRBD2 matching 10 bases. This CDR3 contains 15 residues. With 3 bases clipped from V and 0 bases from J, the junction kept 2 bases outside the gene matches. Germline V CDR1 and CDR2: SGHTS, YDEGEE. In DNA, the CDR3 is TGTGCCAGCAGCTGGGGGACTAGCGACCAAGAGACCCAGTACTTC. It encodes CASSWGTSDQETQYF.

This clone has a single count. The rearrangement uses TRBV2 and TRBJ1-1; possibly TRBD1 for D (6 bases). CDR1 and CDR2 from the germline V gene are SNHLY and FYNNEI. Trimming pared 5 bases from V and 1 base from J, leaving 14 bases between. This CDR3 comprises 15 residues. The CDR3: CASSQGRGTNTEAFF. Written as DNA, the CDR3 is TGTGCCAGCAGTCAGGGAAGGGGGACGAACACTGAAGCTTTCTTT.

With respect to this clone: The sample contains more than one DNA sequence encoding this CDR3. The gene calls are TRBV9 and TRBJ2-3; D gene unclear. This CDR3 region has 13 residues. Germline V CDR1 and CDR2: SGDLS, YYNGEE. V was clipped by 3 bases and J by 3 bases, with 8 bases between them. DNA for the CDR3: TGTGCCAGCAGCGCGGGCCCTACAGATACGCAGTATTTT. Protein product: CASSAGPTDTQYF.

This clone was seen once. The chain couples TRBV7-2 to TRBJ2-5; D gene uncertain. This CDR3 region has 11 residues. Germline loops: CDR1 SGHTA, CDR2 FQGNSA. V lost 2 bases, J lost 2 bases, and 0 bases lay in between. For the CDR3, the DNA is TGTGCCAGCAGCTTACAAGAGACCCAGTACTTC. Encoded protein: CASSLQETQYF.

This clone was counted once. The genes are TRBV7-8 and TRBJ1-4, with D maybe TRBD1 (6 bases). With 5 bases removed from V and 8 bases from J, the gap between germline ends came to 9 bases. The CDR3 spans 12 residues. Germline V gene data show CDR1 as SGHVS and CDR2 as FQNEAQ. The CDR3 sequence: CASSQQGEKLFF. The CDR3 DNA sequence: TGTGCCAGCAGCCAACAGGGCGAAAAACTGTTTTTT.

The rearrangement joins TRBV6-1 to TRBJ1-4; TRBD1 aligns across 9 bases. CDR3 size: 16 residues. With V trimmed by 3 bases and J by 10 bases, 12 bases remained unmatched. The V gene's germline CDR1 is MNHNS and CDR2 SASEGT. The CDR3 spells CASSDPPRDRVGKLFF. The CDR3 DNA is TGTGCCAGCAGTGACCCTCCGAGGGACAGGGTGGGAAAACTGTTTTTT.

This clone has just a few counts. The CDR3 coding sequence is TGCAGCGTTGAAGACAGGGGGAATGAGCAGTTCTTC. Residues: CSVEDRGNEQFF. The chain recombines TRBV29-1 with TRBJ2-1, with 7 nucleotides matching TRBD1. CDR1 and CDR2 from the germline V gene are SQVTM and ANQGSEA. The CDR3 covers 12 residues. V was clipped by 0 bases and J by 7 bases; unmatched bases: 0.

This chain joins TRBV28 and TRBJ1-4; TRBD1 matches at 9 bases. V gave up 5 bases and J gave up 4 bases; unmatched junction bases: 5. The CDR3 totals 15 residues. Germline values: CDR1 MDHEN, CDR2 SYDVKM. The CDR3 region is CASSLQGANNEKLFF. CDR3 bases: TGTGCCAGCAGTCTACAGGGGGCAAATAATGAAAAACTGTTTTTT.

This clone has a handful of counts. This chain joins TRBV29-1 and TRBJ2-6; D not resolved. Germline V gives CDR1 SQVTM, CDR2 ANQGSEA. V lost 1 base to trimming and J lost 1 base, with 2 bases between them. CDR3 length equals 13 residues. CDR3 amino acids: CSVEGSGANVLTF. In nucleotides, the CDR3 is TGCAGCGTTGAAGGGTCTGGGGCCAACGTCCTGACTTTC.

V gene TRBV5-6 combines with J gene TRBJ1-4; D perhaps matches TRBD1 (6 bases). The CDR3 is 13 amino acids. V was shortened by 2 bases and J by 7 bases, with 9 bases between the two germline ends. The germline CDR1 and CDR2 sequences are SGHDT and YYEEEE. The CDR3 DNA is TGTGCCAGCAGCTTCGAAGGGGGTGAAAAACTGTTTTTT. Translating it yields CASSFEGGEKLFF. Drawing the rest from reference TRBV5-6 and TRBJ1-4, the complete variable domain is DAGVTQSPTHLIKTRGQQVTLRCSPKSGHDTVSWYQQALGQGPQFIFQYYEEEERQRGNFPDRFSGHQFPNYSSELNVNALLLGDSALYLCASSFEGGEKLFFGSGTQLSVL.

The chain links TRBV28 to TRBJ2-1; possibly TRBD1 for D (6 bases). Germline assignment: CDR1 MDHEN and CDR2 SYDVKM. The CDR3 runs 15 residues. The ends were cut back, 5 bases at V and 12 bases at J, with 23 bases in the middle. The CDR3 here is CASSRGGRVGSGQFF. The CDR3 nucleotides are TGTGCCAGCAGTAGAGGGGGTCGGGTAGGCTCGGGGCAGTTCTTC.

The chain carries TRBV7-2 and TRBJ1-5; no definite D call. Trimming shortened V by 5 bases and J by 4 bases, and 9 bases separated the two germline ends. Germline V CDR1 and CDR2: SGHTA, FQGNSA. The CDR3 is 13 residues long. CDR3 DNA sequence: TGTGCCAGCAGCCAACAACAGAATCAGCCCCAGCATTTT. The encoded protein is CASSQQQNQPQHF. Full variable domain (rest looked up from reference TRBV7-2 and TRBJ1-5): GAGVSQSPSNKVTEKGKDVELRCDPISGHTALYWYRQSLGQGLEFLIYFQGNSAPDKSGLPSDRFSAERTGGSVSTLTIQRTQQEDSAVYLCASSQQQNQPQHFGDGTRLSIL.

This chain links TRBV6-5 with TRBJ2-1, with 16 bases lining up with TRBD2. Germline-derived CDR1 and CDR2 are MNHEY and SVGAGI. The CDR3 covers 14 residues. Losses at the gene ends were 5 bases for V and 15 bases for J; bases not matched to a gene: 7. CDR3 region: CASSGGLAGGPRFF. The CDR3 DNA follows: TGTGCCAGCAGTGGGGGACTAGCGGGAGGGCCTCGGTTCTTC.